The 31 T cell receptor beta chains below all came from one sample that was sequenced in a study of PD-L1 blockade in urothelial cancer (dated by TCRdb to the late 2010s). Library preparation was by the immunoSEQ multiplex PCR assay. The clones in this table, taken by TCRdb from immuneACCESS, are in-frame only. Not every clone is retained; where verified, under half of the shortfall comes from an unresolved V gene, and the cause of the rest is unknown. Counted in this sample were over 20,000 clones; 86% of them appeared once. Approximately 31% of the sample belongs to the ten largest clones. This specimen was PBMCs, taken around atezolizumab (anti-PD-L1) treatment. The receptors originated from a man between 60 and 75 years old with urothelial cancer.

The V and J genes are TRBV28 and TRBJ2-7, with 9 nucleotides matching TRBD1. CDR1 is MDHEN and CDR2 is SYDVKM in the germline V gene. This CDR3 is 15 amino acids long. The V segment lost 7 bases and the J segment 2 bases; nucleotides outside the gene matches: 9. CDR3 loop: CASTKRTGETYEQYF. CDR3 sequence (DNA): TGTGCCAGCACCAAAAGGACAGGGGAGACCTACGAGCAGTACTTC.

This clone was counted once. The V gene is TRBV30, the J gene TRBJ1-2; the D gene is possibly TRBD1 (6 bases). Germline values: CDR1 GTSNPN, CDR2 SVGIG (reference sequence). This CDR3 spans 14 amino acids. Trimming pared 2 bases from V and 0 bases from J, leaving 10 bases between. CDR3 residues: CAWSFRTANYGYTF. As DNA, the CDR3 is TGTGCCTGGAGTTTTAGGACAGCTAACTATGGCTACACCTTC.

This clone showed up just once. The genes are TRBV5-4 and TRBJ2-5; unclear D gene. V was trimmed by 2 bases and J by 5 bases, leaving 10 bases between them. CDR3 length: 13 amino acids. The germline gives CDR1 SGHNT, CDR2 YYREEE (reference sequence). The CDR3 DNA sequence: TGTGCCAGCAGCTTCACTCCACCGGAGACCCAGTACTTC. It translates to CASSFTPPETQYF. The whole variable domain, filled in from reference TRBV5-4 and TRBJ2-5, reads ETGVTQSPTHLIKTRGQQVTLRCSSQSGHNTVSWYQQALGQGPQFIFQYYREEENGRGNFPPRFSGLQFPNYSSELNVNALELDDSALYLCASSFTPPETQYFGPGTRLLVL.

The gene calls are TRBV29-1 and TRBJ1-2; the D gene is possibly TRBD1 (6 bases). V lost 8 bases and J lost 2, with 15 bases in between. Germline V lookup: CDR1 SQVTM, CDR2 ANQGSEA. The CDR3 is 13 residues long. Here the CDR3 DNA reads TGCAGCTCGAGCCAGGGGCAAAACTATGGCTACACCTTC. Its translation: CSSSQGQNYGYTF.

This clone is a singleton in its sample. The chain joins TRBV18 to TRBJ2-5; weak D call: TRBD1 (5 bases). There are 14 residues in the CDR3. CDR1 and CDR2 (germline): KGHSH, LQKENI. The V and J ends lost 3 bases and 4 bases respectively, with 12 bases between them. For the CDR3, the DNA is TGTGCCAGCTCACCGACAGCTTTGAGAGAGACCCAGTACTTC. Protein sequence: CASSPTALRETQYF. Supplemented by reference TRBV18 and TRBJ2-5, the full variable domain reads NAGVMQNPRHLVRRRGQEARLRCSPMKGHSHVYWYRQLPEEGLKFMVYLQKENIIDESGMPKERFSAEFPKEGPSILRIQQVVRGDSAAYFCASSPTALRETQYFGPGTRLLVL.

DNA for the CDR3: TGTGCCAGCAGCTCGAGACTAGCGGGGGCCACCGGGGAGCTGTTTTTT. It is translated as CASSSRLAGATGELFF. V usage is TRBV7-3 and J usage is TRBJ2-2, with 12 bases aligning to TRBD2. CDR3 length: 16 amino acids. Germline CDR1 reads SGHTA; CDR2 reads FQGTGA. Trimming removed 4 bases from V and 4 bases from J; junction bases left unmatched: 4.

The chain links TRBV7-2 to TRBJ2-5, with 9 bases lining up with TRBD2. With 4 bases clipped from V and 4 bases from J, the junction kept 19 bases outside the gene matches. This CDR3 comprises 19 residues. Germline lookup yields CDR1 SGHTA and CDR2 FQGNSA. The DNA for the CDR3 is TGTGCCAGCAGCTCAACCCGAGGCGGGGGGGCTTCGAGGCGAGAGACCCAGTACTTC. Translating gives CASSSTRGGGASRRETQYF.

V is TRBV7-3 and J is TRBJ1-1; D is uncertain. V lost 1 base and J lost 5, with 8 bases in between. Germline lookup yields CDR1 SGHTA and CDR2 FQGTGA. The CDR3 spans 13 residues. For the CDR3, the DNA is TGTGCCAGCAGCTTAATGGTCGAGACTGAAGCTTTCTTT. It specifies CASSLMVETEAFF. The variable domain in full, with the rest retrieved from reference TRBV7-3 and TRBJ1-1, is GAGVSQTPSNKVTEKGKYVELRCDPISGHTALYWYRQSLGQGPEFLIYFQGTGAADDSGLPNDRFFAVRPEGSVSTLKIQRTERGDSAVYLCASSLMVETEAFFGQGTRLTVV.

The table lists this clone with a few counts. The same CDR3 is also encoded by other DNA sequences in this sample. CDR3 sequence: CASSLRAGANTEAFF. The CDR3 DNA reads as TGTGCCAGCAGCTTAAGAGCAGGGGCGAACACTGAAGCTTTCTTT. This chain links TRBV7-9 with TRBJ1-1; a weak D match, TRBD1 (6 bases). The CDR3 contains 15 residues. Trimming shortened V by 2 bases and J by 1 base, and 11 bases separated the two germline ends. The germline gives CDR1 SEHNR, CDR2 FQNEAQ (reference sequence). The full variable domain, rest sourced from reference TRBV7-9 and TRBJ1-1, is DTGVSQNPRHKITKRGQNVTFRCDPISEHNRLYWYRQTLGQGPEFLTYFQNEAQLEKSRLLSDRFSAERPKGSFSTLEIQRTEQGDSAMYLCASSLRAGANTEAFFGQGTRLTVV.

This chain uses TRBV7-6 with TRBJ1-6, with 7 bases identical to TRBD1. CDR3 length equals 15 residues. V lost 4 bases and J lost 4; bases outside the gene matches: 4. Germline loops: CDR1 SGHVS, CDR2 FNYEAQ. CDR3 region: CASSSGQPYNSPLHF. CDR3 nucleotide sequence: TGTGCCAGCAGCTCGGGACAGCCTTATAATTCACCCCTCCACTTT. Full variable domain (outside the CDR3, taken from reference TRBV7-6 and TRBJ1-6): GAGVSQSPRYKVTKRGQDVALRCDPISGHVSLYWYRQALGQGPEFLTYFNYEAQQDKSGLPNDRFSAERPEGSISTLTIQRTEQRDSAMYRCASSSGQPYNSPLHFGNGTRLTVT.

The chain couples TRBV7-2 to TRBJ1-1, with 7 bases lining up with TRBD1. Germline CDR1 is SGHTA and CDR2 is FQGNSA. This CDR3 region has 13 residues. The V segment lost 5 bases and the J segment 1 base; nucleotides outside the gene matches: 1. This CDR3 reads CASSRQGNTEAFF. The DNA of the CDR3 is TGTGCCAGCAGCCGACAGGGGAACACTGAAGCTTTCTTT. The full variable domain, its missing parts supplied by reference TRBV7-2 and TRBJ1-1, is GAGVSQSPSNKVTEKGKDVELRCDPISGHTALYWYRQSLGQGLEFLIYFQGNSAPDKSGLPSDRFSAERTGGSVSTLTIQRTQQEDSAVYLCASSRQGNTEAFFGQGTRLTVV.

The chain has TRBV4-1 and TRBJ2-4; unclear D gene. Per germline, CDR1 MGHRA and CDR2 YSYEKL. The CDR3 runs 16 residues. With 3 bases removed from V and 1 base from J, the gap between germline ends came to 13 bases. CDR3 in DNA: TGCGCCAGCAGCCAGCTCAATACACCGGCCAAAAACATTCAGTACTTC. Its translation is CASSQLNTPAKNIQYF.

This clone was detected only a few times. The chain uses TRBV7-6 and TRBJ2-2, with 8 positions matching TRBD2. The V and J ends lost 5 bases and 7 bases, in that order; junction bases with no gene match: 12. The CDR3 spans 16 residues. The V gene's germline CDR1 is SGHVS and CDR2 FNYEAQ. Here the CDR3 DNA reads TGTGCCAGCAGCCCCCGGGCTAGCGGGTACAACGGGGAGCTGTTTTTT. Encoded protein: CASSPRASGYNGELFF. The variable domain in full, with the rest retrieved from reference TRBV7-6 and TRBJ2-2, is GAGVSQSPRYKVTKRGQDVALRCDPISGHVSLYWYRQALGQGPEFLTYFNYEAQQDKSGLPNDRFSAERPEGSISTLTIQRTEQRDSAMYRCASSPRASGYNGELFFGEGSRLTVL.

The chain couples TRBV9 to TRBJ2-3, with 14 bases fitting TRBD2. V was pared by 4 bases and J by 3 bases, with 7 bases of the junction left unmatched. The CDR3 consists of 17 residues. CDR1 SGDLS and CDR2 YYNGEE come from the germline V gene. As DNA, the CDR3 is TGTGCCAGCAGCATCGGGACTAGCGGGAGTGTGACAGATACGCAGTATTTT. Encoded protein: CASSIGTSGSVTDTQYF.

The chain has TRBV19 and TRBJ1-1, with TRBD1 matching over 10 bases. Trimming removed 1 base from V and 5 bases from J; junction bases left unmatched: 7. Germline V gene data show CDR1 as LNHDA and CDR2 as SQIVND (reference sequence). The CDR3 is made up of 16 amino acids. The CDR3 is CASSIGGTGAKTEAFF. CDR3 nucleotides: TGTGCCAGTAGTATAGGAGGGACAGGGGCGAAAACTGAAGCTTTCTTT.

The genes are TRBV15 and TRBJ2-2, with D perhaps matching TRBD2 (6 bases). The CDR3 is 19 residues long. V lost 0 bases to trimming and J lost 4 bases, with 21 bases between them. Germline V gives CDR1 LNHNV, CDR2 YYDKDF (reference sequence). CDR3 loop: CATSRDFGAGRGFTGELFF. Written as DNA, the CDR3 is TGTGCCACCAGCAGAGATTTTGGTGCGGGGCGGGGTTTCACCGGGGAGCTGTTTTTT.

This sequence joins TRBV30 and TRBJ2-3; tentative D call: TRBD2 (7 bases). The V end lost 2 bases, the J end lost 4 bases, and 13 bases lay between the germline ends. Per germline, CDR1 GTSNPN and CDR2 SVGIG (reference sequence). This CDR3 has 14 residues. The CDR3 nucleotides are TGTGCCTGGAGTCGGGGGGCGGGTGCAGATACGCAGTATTTT. It specifies CAWSRGAGADTQYF.

The chain uses TRBV15 and TRBJ2-2; 9 nucleotides agree with TRBD1. Unmatched junction bases numbered 5, after V lost 4 bases and J lost 5 bases. The CDR3 has 15 amino acids. Germline-derived CDR1 and CDR2 are LNHNV and YYDKDF (reference sequence). CDR3 protein: CATSTGQGRTGELFF. CDR3 coding DNA: TGTGCCACCAGCACCGGACAGGGGAGGACCGGGGAGCTGTTTTTT.

The rearrangement uses TRBV5-1 and TRBJ2-6; TRBD1 matches at 9 bases. The CDR3 sequence is 19 residues long. The ends lost 4 bases at V and 4 bases at J; junction bases unmatched: 15. Germline assignment: CDR1 SGHRS and CDR2 YFSETQ. The CDR3 here is CASSLYTGTGTTGANVLTF. In DNA, the CDR3 is TGCGCCAGCAGCCTCTACACCGGGACAGGGACAACCGGGGCCAACGTCCTGACTTTC.

This clone was recorded a few times. The chain carries TRBV25-1 and TRBJ2-7; 9 bases line up with TRBD2. The CDR3 sequence is 14 residues long. In germline, CDR1 is MGHDK, CDR2 SYGVNS. Trimming took 3 bases from V and 2 from J; bases not matched to a gene: 2. The CDR3 bases are TGTGCCAGCAGTGAGGCGGGAGGGGCCTACGAGCAGTACTTC. This translates into CASSEAGGAYEQYF.

The rearrangement uses TRBV11-3 and TRBJ2-3, with D maybe TRBD1 (6 bases). The CDR3 spans 15 residues. Trimming pared 1 base from V and 2 bases from J, leaving 10 bases between. Germline V CDR1 and CDR2: SGHNT, YENEEA. The CDR3 nucleotides read TGTGCCAGCAGCTTAGTGGGGGCAACCACAGATACGCAGTATTTT. Translation gives CASSLVGATTDTQYF.

The chain combines TRBV27 with TRBJ2-7, with D tentatively TRBD2 (6 bases). Germline V gives CDR1 MNHEY, CDR2 SMNVEV (reference sequence). CDR3 length: 15 residues. V lost 5 bases, J lost 2 bases, and 16 bases lay in between. CDR3 nucleotide sequence: TGTGCCAGCAGTCCCGTGCGGGATCGGCCCTACGAGCAGTACTTC. Its translation is CASSPVRDRPYEQYF.

V usage is TRBV4-1 and J usage is TRBJ1-2; D remains ambiguous. There are 15 residues in the CDR3. Trimming left V 1 base short and J 1 base short, with 10 bases between. Germline assignment: CDR1 MGHRA and CDR2 YSYEKL. The CDR3 region is CASSQGGQDNYGYTF. CDR3 nucleotides: TGCGCCAGCAGCCAAGGTGGGCAGGATAACTATGGCTACACCTTC.

The chain combines TRBV28 with TRBJ2-7; TRBD1 matches 7 bases. Trimming at V came to 8 bases and at J to 3 bases, leaving 10 bases not matched to a gene. Germline values: CDR1 MDHEN, CDR2 SYDVKM. The CDR3 has 14 residues. CDR3 nucleotide sequence: TGTGCCAGCCAGAGAGGGGGCGCAAACTACGAGCAGTACTTC. It translates to CASQRGGANYEQYF.

The chain carries TRBV5-1 and TRBJ1-6; TRBD1 is a possible D gene (6 bases). V gave up 4 bases and J gave up 3 bases, with 11 bases separating them. The CDR3 is made up of 15 amino acids. The germline V gene has CDR1 SGHRS and CDR2 YFSETQ. The CDR3 DNA sequence: TGCGCCAGCAGCCCGACGGACAGCTATAATTCACCCCTCCACTTT. The encoded protein is CASSPTDSYNSPLHF.

This rearrangement joins TRBV7-9 to TRBJ2-2; 9 nucleotides align to TRBD2. The CDR3 length is 16 residues. From germline, CDR1 is SEHNR and CDR2 FQNEAQ (reference sequence). After removal of 6 bases from V and 2 bases from J, the junction contained 7 bases not matched to a gene. In DNA, the CDR3 is TGTGCCAGCAGTCGTAGCGGGAGTATTAACACCGGGGAGCTGTTTTTT. It specifies CASSRSGSINTGELFF.

The chain is built from TRBV10-3 and TRBJ2-2, with TRBD2 identical over 8 bases. Losses at the gene ends were 10 bases for V and 7 bases for J; bases not matched to a gene: 11. This CDR3 has 14 amino acids. Germline CDR1 ENHRY, CDR2 SYGVKD. CDR3 nucleotide sequence: TGTGCCACGAACCGGGAGGGATGGGGCGGGGAGCTGTTTTTT. Translation: CATNREGWGGELFF.

This clone has just one count. The chain carries TRBV7-2 and TRBJ2-3; no definite D call. V lost 0 bases and J lost 6, with 7 bases in between. The CDR3 consists of 13 residues. From germline, CDR1 is SGHTA and CDR2 FQGNSA. Written as DNA, the CDR3 is TGTGCCAGCAGCTTAGCTACGGAGGATACGCAGTATTTT. This codes for CASSLATEDTQYF.

The CDR3 DNA reads as TGCAGCGTTAGCCTAGCGGGGGGCCTCCAAGAGACCCAGTACTTC. It encodes CSVSLAGGLQETQYF. The rearrangement links TRBV29-1 to TRBJ2-5, with 11 bases lining up with TRBD2. This CDR3 is 15 amino acids long. Germline V gene data show CDR1 as SQVTM and CDR2 as ANQGSEA. V shed 5 bases, J shed 1 base, and the junction held 6 bases outside the gene matches.

The chain has TRBV15 and TRBJ1-2; a weak D match, TRBD1 (6 bases). Trimming took 8 bases from V and 4 from J, leaving 11 bases between them. Per germline, CDR1 LNHNV and CDR2 YYDKDF (reference sequence). The CDR3 length is 12 residues. The CDR3 coding sequence is TGTGCCACCTGGACAGACGGCTATGGCTACACCTTC. Its protein product is CATWTDGYGYTF.

Comment on this clone: At one of its ends the junction is not consistent with the germline gene, which may arise from a read error. The chain has TRBV7-7 and TRBJ2-2, with D possibly TRBD1 on 6 matching bases. Germline-derived CDR1 and CDR2 are SSHAT and FNYEAQ (reference sequence). The CDR3 spans 14 residues. The CDR3 here is CASSFSRTAGELFF. DNA for the CDR3: TGTGCTAGCAGCTTTTCCCGGACAGCCGGGGAGCTGTTTTTT.